Detailed here is one T cell receptor beta chain. The source of the sample is a study of cytomegalovirus exposure and HLA in healthy donors. About the research overall: Drawn from HLA-typed donors, 80 million to 95 million unique TCRs were held in an early data release.

The PCR was carried out with 60 Vbeta primers and 13 Jbeta primers. Produced via immunoSEQ multiplex PCR; TCRdb's table is partial and in-frame only. The sample has under 250,000 clones; more than 70% are singletons. V gave up 5 bases and J gave up 4 bases, with 10 bases separating them. Germline-derived CDR1 and CDR2 are SGHTA and FQGTGA. The CDR3 runs 13 residues. This sequence originates from a human donor in good health. The material sequenced was PBMCs. The chain uses TRBV7-3 and TRBJ2-3, with D unclear. The CDR3 protein is CASSPEAADTQYF. The DNA of the CDR3 is TGTGCCAGCAGCCCCGAGGCCGCAGATACGCAGTATTTT.